This T cell receptor beta chain was recorded in a study of blood T cell repertoires in COVID-19. The repertoire was sequenced with immunoSEQ multiplex PCR; TCRdb's copy has only in-frame clones and lacks some. The profile covers about 180,000 clones, with 89% appearing a single time and roughly 2% taken by the ten largest. Input material: peripheral blood. These receptor sequences come from a man aged 18-30 years who had recovered from COVID-19.

In this sample, this clone turned up a few times. This chain links TRBV5-4 with TRBJ2-7; 9 bases agree with TRBD1. The CDR3 sequence is 13 residues long. J lost 3 bases, V lost 3 bases, and 1 base had no gene match. Germline CDR1 reads SGHNT; CDR2 reads YYREEE (reference sequence). The CDR3 DNA reads as TGTGCCAGCAGCTGGGGACAGGGCTACGAGCAGTACTTC. Protein product: CASSWGQGYEQYF.